These T cell receptor beta chains were read from a single sample in a study of blood T cells in healthy people across ages. From the 5' RACE reads, TCRdb called clonotypes with MiXCR, one entry per CDR3 protein. This table has approximately 800,000 distinct CDR3 sequences, approximately 25% appearing once. This sample was also put to use in a study of T cells of mothers and their children.

Sequencing was performed on blood. The receptor set was obtained from a boy aged 5-17 years in good health. Each CDR3 is given with its conserved first and last residue. The D gene is left open where the match is weak. The size field is filled for only some rows; it gives once, few, many or a size class.

TRBD2	TRBV6-1	few	TRBJ2-3	TGTGCCAGCAGCTCCTTCGTCGGTAGCGGGAGGGTTACGCAGTATTTT	CASSSFVGSGRVTQYF
TRBD2	TRBV20-1	once	TRBJ2-7	TGCAGTGCTGTCTCTAGCGGAAAGACCTACGAGCAGTACTTC	CSAVSSGKTYEQYF
-	TRBV10-3	-	TRBJ1-6	TGTGCCATCAGCGAAACCCTTAATTCACCCCTCCACTTT	CAISETLNSPLHF
-	TRBV4-3	-	TRBJ1-1	TGCGCCAGCAGCCAAGTAGATACAATGAACACTGAAGCTTTCTTT	CASSQVDTMNTEAFF
TRBD1	TRBV20-1	few	TRBJ2-7	TGCAGTGCTAGACTCCGGACAGGGCACTACGAGCAGTACTTC	CSARLRTGHYEQYF
-	TRBV27	once	TRBJ1-1	TGTGCCAGCAGTTTATCCGAGGGTTCCATCACTGAAGCTTTCTTT	CASSLSEGSITEAFF
TRBD2	TRBV28	few	TRBJ2-1	TGTGCCAGCAGTATTCCATCCGGGACTACGATCTTCTTC	CASSIPSGTTIFF
TRBD2	TRBV20-1	-	TRBJ2-7	TGCAGTGCTATTTCCCGGGCGGGAGCAACCTACGAGCAGTACTTC	CSAISRAGATYEQYF
TRBD2	TRBV7-9	once	TRBJ2-4	TGTGCCAGCAGCTCGGGACTAGCGGTAAACATTCAGTACTTC	CASSSGLAVNIQYF
TRBD2	TRBV2	few	TRBJ2-3	TGTGCCAGCAGGAGGACTAGCGGGAGTAGGTCAGATACGCAGTATTTT	CASRRTSGSRSDTQYF
-	TRBV12-3/TRBV12-4	-	TRBJ2-1	TGTGCCAGCACCCCCAGGGGAAGTGAGCAGTTCTTC	CASTPRGSEQFF
-	TRBV6-2/TRBV6-3	-	TRBJ1-1	TGTGCCAGCAGTTACGCCGAGACTGAAGCTTTCTTT	CASSYAETEAFF
-	TRBV25-1	few	TRBJ1-1	TGTGCCAGCAGTGAGAGTGGCGTGAACACTGAAGCTTTCTTT	CASSESGVNTEAFF
-	TRBV14	few	TRBJ2-7	TGTGCCAGCAGCCAAGGGAACTCCTACGAGCAGTGCTTC	CASSQGNSYEQCF
-	TRBV27	-	TRBJ2-1	TGTGCCAGCAGTTTAACCCGACAGGTCGCTGAGCAGTTCTTC	CASSLTRQVAEQFF
TRBD1	TRBV30	-	TRBJ2-1	TGTGCCTGGAGTGCGACAGGGGGCAAAGATGAGCAGTTCTTC	CAWSATGGKDEQFF
-	TRBV5-4	few	TRBJ2-4	TGTGCCAGCAGCTTCCGGGCGGACAAAAACATTCAGTACTTC	CASSFRADKNIQYF
-	TRBV5-5	few	TRBJ1-2	TGTGCCAGCAGCTTGGTACAAGACCCTAACTATGGCTACACCTTC	CASSLVQDPNYGYTF
TRBD2	TRBV7-2	-	TRBJ2-7	TGTGCCAGCAAGTCGGCGGGGGGGGCCTACGAGCAGTACTTC	CASKSAGGAYEQYF
TRBD2	TRBV27	-	TRBJ2-1	TGTGCCAGCAGTTTATCGTCTAGCGGGAGGGACAATGAGCAGTTCTTC	CASSLSSSGRDNEQFF
-	TRBV7-9	few	TRBJ2-7	TGTGCCAGCAGCTTAGTGGGTTCGGATTCCTACGAGCAGTACTTC	CASSLVGSDSYEQYF
-	TRBV12-3/TRBV12-4	-	TRBJ2-7	TGTGCCAGCAGTCCCTCGACAGCACCCTACGAGCAGTACTTC	CASSPSTAPYEQYF
-	TRBV7-9	few	TRBJ2-1	TGTGCCAGCAGCTCCATGGCGGCCCTCAATGAGCAGTTCTTC	CASSSMAALNEQFF
TRBD1	TRBV5-1	-	TRBJ1-2	TGCGCCAGCAGCTTGATCGCAGGGGGACGAAGCTATGGCTACACCTTC	CASSLIAGGRSYGYTF
-	TRBV29-1	-	TRBJ1-2	TGCAGCGTTGAATCGGCAGGGCTCGGCTACACCTTC	CSVESAGLGYTF
-	TRBV5-1	-	TRBJ2-7	TGCGCCAGCAGCCGGGACCGAGGGGGATACGAGCAGTACTTC	CASSRDRGGYEQYF
TRBD1	TRBV4-1	few	TRBJ1-1	TGCGCCAGCAGCCATGGGACAGTAGATAACACTGAAGCTTTCTTT	CASSHGTVDNTEAFF
-	TRBV6-2/TRBV6-3	-	TRBJ2-7	TGTGCCACTTGGGGGACTGAACAATCCTACGAGCAGTACTTC	CATWGTEQSYEQYF
-	TRBV7-2	few	TRBJ1-4	TGTGCCAGCAGCCCTCAGCCGACAGGTGAAAGGGCAAAACTGTTTTTT	CASSPQPTGERAKLFF
TRBD1	TRBV14	-	TRBJ2-5	TGTGCCAGCAGCCAGGGACAGGGCAGCGAAGAGACCCAGTACTTC	CASSQGQGSEETQYF
-	TRBV18	few	TRBJ2-5	TGTGCCAGCTCTCGGGACTCCGAAGAGACCCAGTACTTC	CASSRDSEETQYF
-	TRBV2	-	TRBJ1-1	TGTGCCAGCAGTGAGCAGGGCGGGAACACTGAAGCTTTCTTT	CASSEQGGNTEAFF
TRBD1	TRBV9	once	TRBJ2-7	TGTGCCAGCAGCGTCCGGGACAGGAGCTACGAGCAGTACTTC	CASSVRDRSYEQYF
-	TRBV27	-	TRBJ2-4	TGTGCCAGCAGGGGACACCTGAAAAACATTCAGTACTTC	CASRGHLKNIQYF
-	TRBV28	few	TRBJ1-4	TGTGCCAGCAGTTACCGGGTAGGGGAAAAACTGTCTTTT	CASSYRVGEKLSF